The text below deals with one TCR beta chain. The data stem from a study of blood T cell repertoires in COVID-19. Study-wide context: The origin of the acute and convalescent COVID-19 samples was the United States, Italy and Spain. T cells, B-cell-depleted T cells, or PBMCs provided the cDNA or gDNA that served as material.

The trim removed 2 bases at V and 3 bases at J, leaving 9 bases unmatched. CDR3 length equals 16 residues. From germline, CDR1 is MDHEN and CDR2 SYDVKM. In the original processing: Estimation of nucleated cell counts was performed using reference gene primer amplification. Sequencing was performed with immunoSEQ multiplex PCR; in TCRdb, only in-frame clones are kept and a portion is missing. V, J and clone size were drawn from that table, and D and trimming were deduced from the DNA. The data hold under 250,000 clones, with 80% to 85% observed a single time. This receptor was obtained from a woman in her 30s who had recovered from COVID-19. The specimen sequenced was peripheral blood. The rearrangement joins TRBV28 to TRBJ2-7; 8 nucleotides line up with TRBD2. The CDR3: CASSLRPRLASYEQYF. The CDR3 DNA is TGTGCCAGCAGTTTACGACCTCGACTAGCGAGCTACGAGCAGTACTTC.